This T cell receptor (beta chain) was sequenced in a study of blood T cells in healthy people across ages. Study-wide context: About one barcoded TCR beta cDNA was captured per two T cells. Notes on the study in general: Reliance upon unsorted PBMCs precluded definitive naive versus antigen-experienced comparison. Long-lived donors had more naive CD4+ cells and higher diversity than aged donors.

This CDR3 spans 12 amino acids. V was pared by 6 bases and J by 6 bases, with 11 bases between. Germline CDR1 reads DFQATT; CDR2 reads SNEGSKA (reference sequence). On this clonotype itself: Its target is not known.

PBMCs numbering at least 6.5 million were isolated per sample. Sample-barcoded 5' priming and a J-beta primer mix drove a second PCR of roughly 6 to 12 cycles. TCRdb re-called the 5' RACE reads with MiXCR, one entry per CDR3 protein. The table lists approximately 800,000 distinct CDR3 sequences, around 34% of them singletons. This rearrangement joins TRBV20-1 to TRBJ1-4, with D maybe TRBD1 (5 bases). Sequences were obtained from blood. The sequence was obtained from a man aged 18 to 29 in good health. The CDR3 nucleotides are TGCAGTGCGATGGGGGGGGATGAAAAACTGTTTTTT. Translation: CSAMGGDEKLFF.